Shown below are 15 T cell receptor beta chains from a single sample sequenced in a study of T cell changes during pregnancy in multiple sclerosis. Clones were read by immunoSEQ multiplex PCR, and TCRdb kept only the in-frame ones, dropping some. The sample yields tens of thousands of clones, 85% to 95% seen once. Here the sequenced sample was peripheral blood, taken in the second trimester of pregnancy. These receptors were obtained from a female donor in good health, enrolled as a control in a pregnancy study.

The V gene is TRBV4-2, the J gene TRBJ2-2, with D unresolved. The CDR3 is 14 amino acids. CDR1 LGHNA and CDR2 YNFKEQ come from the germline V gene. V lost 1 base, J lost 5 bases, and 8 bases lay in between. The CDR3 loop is CASSQGSETGELFF. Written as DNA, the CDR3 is TGTGCCAGCAGCCAAGGGTCAGAAACCGGGGAGCTGTTTTTT.

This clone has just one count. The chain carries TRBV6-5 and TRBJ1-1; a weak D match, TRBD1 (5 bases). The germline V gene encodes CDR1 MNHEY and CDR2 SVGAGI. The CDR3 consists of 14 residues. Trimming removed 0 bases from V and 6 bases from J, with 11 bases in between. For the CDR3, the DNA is TGTGCCAGCAGTTACTCTCCCAGGGAGGCTGAAGCTTTCTTT. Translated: CASSYSPREAEAFF.

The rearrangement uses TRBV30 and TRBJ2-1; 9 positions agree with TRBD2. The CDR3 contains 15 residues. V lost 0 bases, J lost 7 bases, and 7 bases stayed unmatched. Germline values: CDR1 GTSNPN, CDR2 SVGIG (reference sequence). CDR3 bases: TGTGCCTGGAGTGTAGTCGGCGGGGGGGCAAATGAGCAGTTCTTC. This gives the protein CAWSVVGGGANEQFF.

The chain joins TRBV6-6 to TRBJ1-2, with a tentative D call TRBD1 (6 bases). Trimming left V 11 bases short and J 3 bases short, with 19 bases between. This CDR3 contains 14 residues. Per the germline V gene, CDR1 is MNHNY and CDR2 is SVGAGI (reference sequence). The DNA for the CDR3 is TGTGCCGTGACTCCAGGGGTCAGGGACTATGGCTACACCTTC. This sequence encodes CAVTPGVRDYGYTF.

In nucleotides, the CDR3 is TGTGCCTGGAGTACAGGGGATTTAAATCAGCCCCAGCATTTT. Residues: CAWSTGDLNQPQHF. The V call is TRBV30, the J call TRBJ1-5; 7 nucleotides match TRBD1. Germline loops: CDR1 GTSNPN, CDR2 SVGIG (reference sequence). CDR3 length: 14 residues. V trimming: 2 bases; J trimming: 4 bases; junction bases outside the gene matches: 5.

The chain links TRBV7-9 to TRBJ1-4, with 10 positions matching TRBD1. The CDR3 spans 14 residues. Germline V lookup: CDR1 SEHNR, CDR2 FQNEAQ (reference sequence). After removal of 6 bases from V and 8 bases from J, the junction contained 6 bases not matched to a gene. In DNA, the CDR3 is TGTGCCAGCAGGCCTGTGGACAGGGGGGAAAAACTGTTTTTT. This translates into CASRPVDRGEKLFF.

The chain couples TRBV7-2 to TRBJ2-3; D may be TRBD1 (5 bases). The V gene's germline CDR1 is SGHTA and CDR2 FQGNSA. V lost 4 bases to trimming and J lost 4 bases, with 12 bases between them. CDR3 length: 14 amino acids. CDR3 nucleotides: TGTGCCAGCAGCTCGGAATCGACAGCAGATACGCAGTATTTT. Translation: CASSSESTADTQYF.

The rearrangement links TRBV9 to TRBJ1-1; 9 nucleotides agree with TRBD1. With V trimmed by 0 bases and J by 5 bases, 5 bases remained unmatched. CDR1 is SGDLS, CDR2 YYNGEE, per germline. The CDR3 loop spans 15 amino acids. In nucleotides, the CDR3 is TGTGCCAGCAGCGTAGATAGACAGGGGGGGACTGAAGCTTTCTTT. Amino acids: CASSVDRQGGTEAFF.

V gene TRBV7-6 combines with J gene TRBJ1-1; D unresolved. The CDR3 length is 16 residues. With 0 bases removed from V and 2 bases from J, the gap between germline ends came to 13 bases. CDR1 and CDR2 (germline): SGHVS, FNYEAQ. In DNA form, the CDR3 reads TGTGCCAGCAGCTTAGCACCGGGAAAGCTCAACACTGAAGCTTTCTTT. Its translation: CASSLAPGKLNTEAFF.

CDR3 sequence reads: CASSLNGGNQPQHF. CDR3 DNA sequence: TGTGCCAGCAGCCTCAACGGGGGAAATCAGCCCCAGCATTTT. This chain uses TRBV7-9 with TRBJ1-5; maybe TRBD1 (5 bases). The CDR3 has 14 amino acids. From germline, CDR1 is SEHNR and CDR2 FQNEAQ (reference sequence). The V and J ends lost 5 bases and 4 bases respectively, with 12 bases between them.

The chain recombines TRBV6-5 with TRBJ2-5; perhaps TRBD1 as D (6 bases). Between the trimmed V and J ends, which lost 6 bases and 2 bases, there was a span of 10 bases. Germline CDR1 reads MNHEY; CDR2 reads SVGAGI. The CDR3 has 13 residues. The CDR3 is CASSLQGQETQYF. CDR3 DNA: TGTGCCAGCAGCCTGCAGGGGCAAGAGACCCAGTACTTC.

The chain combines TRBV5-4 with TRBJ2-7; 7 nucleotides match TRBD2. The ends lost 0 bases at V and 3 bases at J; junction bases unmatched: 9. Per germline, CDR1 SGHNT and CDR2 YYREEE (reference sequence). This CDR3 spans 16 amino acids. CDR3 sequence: CASSLASGGGVYEQYF. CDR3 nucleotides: TGTGCCAGCAGCTTGGCGTCGGGCGGGGGAGTCTACGAGCAGTACTTC.

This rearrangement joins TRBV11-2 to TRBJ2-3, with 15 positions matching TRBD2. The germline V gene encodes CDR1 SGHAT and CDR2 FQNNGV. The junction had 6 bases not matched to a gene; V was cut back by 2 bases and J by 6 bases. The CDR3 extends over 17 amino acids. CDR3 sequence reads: CASSLQGLAGGTDTQYF. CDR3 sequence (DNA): TGTGCCAGCAGCTTACAGGGACTAGCGGGGGGAACGGATACGCAGTATTTT. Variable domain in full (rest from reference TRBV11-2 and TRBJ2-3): EAGVAQSPRYKIIEKRQSVAFWCNPISGHATLYWYQQILGQGPKLLIQFQNNGVVDDSQLPKDRFSAERLKGVDSTLKIQPAKLEDSAVYLCASSLQGLAGGTDTQYFGPGTRLTVL.

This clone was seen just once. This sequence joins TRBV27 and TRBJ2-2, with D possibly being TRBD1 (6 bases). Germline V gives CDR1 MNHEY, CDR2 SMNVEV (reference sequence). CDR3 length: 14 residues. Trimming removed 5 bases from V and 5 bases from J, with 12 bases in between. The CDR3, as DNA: TGTGCCAGCAGTCTCGGGACACTTACCGGGGAGCTGTTTTTT. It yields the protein CASSLGTLTGELFF.

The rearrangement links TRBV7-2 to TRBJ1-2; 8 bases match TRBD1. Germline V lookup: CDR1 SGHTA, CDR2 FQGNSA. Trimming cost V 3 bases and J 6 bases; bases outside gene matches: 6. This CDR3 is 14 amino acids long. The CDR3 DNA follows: TGTGCCAGCAGCTTTTTGACAGGGGCACATGGCTACACCTTC. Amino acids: CASSFLTGAHGYTF.